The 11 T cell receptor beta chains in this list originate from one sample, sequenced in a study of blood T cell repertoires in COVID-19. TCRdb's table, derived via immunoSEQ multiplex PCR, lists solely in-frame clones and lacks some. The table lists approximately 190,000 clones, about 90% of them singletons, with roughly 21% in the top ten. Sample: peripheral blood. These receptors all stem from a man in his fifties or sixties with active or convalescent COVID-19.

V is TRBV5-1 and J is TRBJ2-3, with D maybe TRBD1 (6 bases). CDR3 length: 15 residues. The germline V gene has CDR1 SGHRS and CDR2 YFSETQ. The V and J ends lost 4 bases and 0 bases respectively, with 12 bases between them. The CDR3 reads CASSQGSGSTDTQYF. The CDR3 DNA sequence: TGCGCCAGCAGCCAGGGGTCGGGAAGCACAGATACGCAGTATTTT.

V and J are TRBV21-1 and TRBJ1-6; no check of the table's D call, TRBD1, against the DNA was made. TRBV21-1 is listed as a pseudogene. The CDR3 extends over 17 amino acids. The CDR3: CASSKFPGFGYNSPLHF. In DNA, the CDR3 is TGTGCCAGCAGCAAGTTCCCAGGGTTTGGCTATAATTCACCCCTCCACTTT.

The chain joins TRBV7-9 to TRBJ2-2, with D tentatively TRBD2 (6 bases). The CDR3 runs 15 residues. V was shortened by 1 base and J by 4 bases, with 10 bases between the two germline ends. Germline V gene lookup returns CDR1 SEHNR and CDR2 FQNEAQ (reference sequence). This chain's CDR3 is CASSLELAFTGELFF. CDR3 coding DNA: TGTGCCAGCAGCTTAGAACTAGCCTTCACCGGGGAGCTGTTTTTT.

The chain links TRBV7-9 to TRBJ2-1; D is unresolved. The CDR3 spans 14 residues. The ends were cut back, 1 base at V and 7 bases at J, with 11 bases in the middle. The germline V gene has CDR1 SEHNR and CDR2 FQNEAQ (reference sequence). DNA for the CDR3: TGTGCCAGCAGCTTAGATCTAGAGAGGAATGAGCAGTTCTTC. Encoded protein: CASSLDLERNEQFF.

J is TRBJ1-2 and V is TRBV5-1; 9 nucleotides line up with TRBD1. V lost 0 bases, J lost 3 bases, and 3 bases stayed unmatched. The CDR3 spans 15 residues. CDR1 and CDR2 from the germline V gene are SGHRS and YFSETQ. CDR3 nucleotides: TGCGCCAGCAGCTTGGGGGGACAGGGCTACTATGGCTACACCTTC. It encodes CASSLGGQGYYGYTF. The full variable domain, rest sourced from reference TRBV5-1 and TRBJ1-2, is KAGVTQTPRYLIKTRGQQVTLSCSPISGHRSVSWYQQTPGQGLQFLFEYFSETQRNKGNFPGRFSGRQFSNSRSEMNVSTLELGDSALYLCASSLGGQGYYGYTFGSGTRLTVV.

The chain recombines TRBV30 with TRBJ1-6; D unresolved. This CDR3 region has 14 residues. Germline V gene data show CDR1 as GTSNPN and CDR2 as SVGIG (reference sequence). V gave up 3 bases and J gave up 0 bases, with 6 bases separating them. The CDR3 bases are TGTGCCTGGAGAAGCGGCTCCTATAATTCACCCCTCCACTTT. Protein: CAWRSGSYNSPLHF. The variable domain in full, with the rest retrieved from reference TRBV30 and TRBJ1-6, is SQTIHQWPATLVQPVGSPLSLECTVEGTSNPNLYWYRQAAGRGLQLLFYSVGIGQISSEVPQNLSASRPQDRQFILSSKKLLLSDSGFYLCAWRSGSYNSPLHFGNGTRLTVT.

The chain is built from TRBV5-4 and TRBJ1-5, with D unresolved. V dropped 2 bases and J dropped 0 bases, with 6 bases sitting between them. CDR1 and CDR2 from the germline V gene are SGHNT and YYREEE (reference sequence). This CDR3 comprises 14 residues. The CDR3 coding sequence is TGTGCCAGCAGCTTCGACAATAGCAATCAGCCCCAGCATTTT. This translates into CASSFDNSNQPQHF.

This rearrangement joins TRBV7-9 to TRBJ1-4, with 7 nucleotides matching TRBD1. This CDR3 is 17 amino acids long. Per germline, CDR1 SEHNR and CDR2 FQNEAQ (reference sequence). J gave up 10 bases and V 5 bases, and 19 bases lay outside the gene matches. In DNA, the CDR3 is TGTGCCAGCAGCCATAGCGGAGTTAACAGGGGAAAGGGAAAACTGTTTTTT. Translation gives CASSHSGVNRGKGKLFF.

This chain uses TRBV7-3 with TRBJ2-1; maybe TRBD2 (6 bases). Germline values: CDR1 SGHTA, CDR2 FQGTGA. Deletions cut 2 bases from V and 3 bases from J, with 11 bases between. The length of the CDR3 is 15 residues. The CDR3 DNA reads TGTGCCAGCAGCTTAGGGGTAGCGGACTACAATGAGCAGTTCTTC. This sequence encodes CASSLGVADYNEQFF.

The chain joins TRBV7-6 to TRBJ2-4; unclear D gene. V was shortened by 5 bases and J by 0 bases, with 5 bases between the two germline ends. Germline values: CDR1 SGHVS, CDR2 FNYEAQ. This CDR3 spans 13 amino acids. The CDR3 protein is CASSPGAKNIQYF. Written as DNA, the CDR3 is TGTGCCAGCAGCCCCGGAGCCAAAAACATTCAGTACTTC. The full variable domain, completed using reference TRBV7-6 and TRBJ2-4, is GAGVSQSPRYKVTKRGQDVALRCDPISGHVSLYWYRQALGQGPEFLTYFNYEAQQDKSGLPNDRFSAERPEGSISTLTIQRTEQRDSAMYRCASSPGAKNIQYFGAGTRLSVL.

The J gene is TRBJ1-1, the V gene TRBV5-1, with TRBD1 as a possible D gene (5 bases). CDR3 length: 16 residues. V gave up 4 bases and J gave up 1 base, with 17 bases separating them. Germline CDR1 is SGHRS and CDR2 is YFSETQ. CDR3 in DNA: TGCGCCAGCAGCGACCCATCGGAGGGGCAGAACACTGAAGCTTTCTTT. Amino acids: CASSDPSEGQNTEAFF.